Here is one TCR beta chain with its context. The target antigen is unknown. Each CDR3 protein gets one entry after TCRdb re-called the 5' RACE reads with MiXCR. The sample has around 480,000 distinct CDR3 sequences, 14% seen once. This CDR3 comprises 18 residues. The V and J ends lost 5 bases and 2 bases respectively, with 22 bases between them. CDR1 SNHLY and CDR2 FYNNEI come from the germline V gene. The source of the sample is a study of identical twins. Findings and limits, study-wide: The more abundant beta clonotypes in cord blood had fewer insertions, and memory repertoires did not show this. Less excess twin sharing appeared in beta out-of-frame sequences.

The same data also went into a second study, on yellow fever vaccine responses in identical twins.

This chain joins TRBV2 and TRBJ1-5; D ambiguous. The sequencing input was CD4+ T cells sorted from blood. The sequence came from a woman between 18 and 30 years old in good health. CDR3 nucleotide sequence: TGTGCCAGCAGTCCCTTACCCCAATCCATTTTGGGCAATCAGCCCCAGCATTTT. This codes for CASSPLPQSILGNQPQHF. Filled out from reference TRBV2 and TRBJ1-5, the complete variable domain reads EPEVTQTPSHQVTQMGQEVILRCVPISNHLYFYWYRQILGQKVEFLVSFYNNEISEKSEIFDDQFSVERPDGSNFTLKIRSTKLEDSAMYFCASSPLPQSILGNQPQHFGDGTRLSIL.